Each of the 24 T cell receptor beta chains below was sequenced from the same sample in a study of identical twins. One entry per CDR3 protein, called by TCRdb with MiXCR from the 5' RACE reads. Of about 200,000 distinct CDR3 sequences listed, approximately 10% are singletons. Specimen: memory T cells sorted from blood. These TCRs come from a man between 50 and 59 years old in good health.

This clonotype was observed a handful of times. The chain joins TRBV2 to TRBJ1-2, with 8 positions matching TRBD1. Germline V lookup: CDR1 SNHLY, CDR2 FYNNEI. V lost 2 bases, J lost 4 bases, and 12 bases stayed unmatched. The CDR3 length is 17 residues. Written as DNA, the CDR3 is TGTGCCAGCAGTGAAAGGGACAGGTCATTCCGGGGCTATGGCTACACCTTC. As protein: CASSERDRSFRGYGYTF.

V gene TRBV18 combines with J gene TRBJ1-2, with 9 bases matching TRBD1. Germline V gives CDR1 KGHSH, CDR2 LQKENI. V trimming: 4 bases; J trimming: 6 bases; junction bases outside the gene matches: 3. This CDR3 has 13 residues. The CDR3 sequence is CASSQGQGDGYTF. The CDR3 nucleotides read TGTGCCAGCTCACAGGGACAGGGTGATGGCTACACCTTC.

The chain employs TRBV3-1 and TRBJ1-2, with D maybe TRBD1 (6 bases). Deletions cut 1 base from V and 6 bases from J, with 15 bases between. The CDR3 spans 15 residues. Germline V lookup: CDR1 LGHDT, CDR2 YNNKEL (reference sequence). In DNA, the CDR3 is TGTGCCAGCAGCCAAGGAGGAAGGGGGTTTAATGGCTACACCTTC. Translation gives CASSQGGRGFNGYTF.

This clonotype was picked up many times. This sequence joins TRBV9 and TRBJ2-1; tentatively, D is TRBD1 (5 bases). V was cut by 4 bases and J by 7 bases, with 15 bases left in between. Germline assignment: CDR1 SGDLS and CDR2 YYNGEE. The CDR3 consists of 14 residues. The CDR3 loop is CASSISSGMNEQFF. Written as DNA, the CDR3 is TGTGCCAGCAGCATATCGTCAGGGATGAATGAGCAGTTCTTC.

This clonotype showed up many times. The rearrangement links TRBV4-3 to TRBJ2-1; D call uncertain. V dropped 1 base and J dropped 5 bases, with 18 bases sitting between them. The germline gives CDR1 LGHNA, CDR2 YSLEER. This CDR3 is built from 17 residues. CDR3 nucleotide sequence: TGCGCCAGCAGCCAAGGAAAGGGCCCTGGGTGCGACAATGAGCAGTTCTTC. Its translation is CASSQGKGPGCDNEQFF.

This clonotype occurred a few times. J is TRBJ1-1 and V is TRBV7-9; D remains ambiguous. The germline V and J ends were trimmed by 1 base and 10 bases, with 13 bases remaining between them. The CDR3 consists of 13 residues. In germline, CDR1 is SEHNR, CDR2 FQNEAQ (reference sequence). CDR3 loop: CASSLEGMIRAFF. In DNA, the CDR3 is TGTGCCAGCAGCTTAGAAGGGATGATCCGAGCTTTCTTT.

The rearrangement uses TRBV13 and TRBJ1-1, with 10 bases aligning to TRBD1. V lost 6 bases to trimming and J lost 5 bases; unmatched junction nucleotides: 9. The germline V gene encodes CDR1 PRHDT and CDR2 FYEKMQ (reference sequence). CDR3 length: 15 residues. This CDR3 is CASSTIRDRGTEAFF. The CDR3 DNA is TGTGCCAGCAGTACGATAAGGGACAGGGGTACTGAAGCTTTCTTT.

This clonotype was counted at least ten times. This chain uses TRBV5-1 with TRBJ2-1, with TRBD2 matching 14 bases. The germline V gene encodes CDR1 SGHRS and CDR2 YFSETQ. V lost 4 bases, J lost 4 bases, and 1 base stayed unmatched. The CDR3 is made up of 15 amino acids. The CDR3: CASSGTSGGYNEQFF. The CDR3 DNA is TGCGCCAGCAGCGGGACTAGCGGGGGTTACAATGAGCAGTTCTTC.

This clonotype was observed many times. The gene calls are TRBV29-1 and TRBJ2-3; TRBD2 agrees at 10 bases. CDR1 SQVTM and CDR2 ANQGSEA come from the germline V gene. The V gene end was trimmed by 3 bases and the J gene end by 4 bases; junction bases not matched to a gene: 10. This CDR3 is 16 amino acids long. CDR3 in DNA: TGCAGCGTTGAGGGGAAGATACTAGCGGGGCCAGATACGCAGTATTTT. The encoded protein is CSVEGKILAGPDTQYF.

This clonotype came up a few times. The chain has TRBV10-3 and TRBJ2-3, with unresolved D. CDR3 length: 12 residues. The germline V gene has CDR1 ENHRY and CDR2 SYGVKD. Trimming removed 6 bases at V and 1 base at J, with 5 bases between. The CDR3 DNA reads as TGTGCCATCAGCTGGCGCACAGATACGCAGTATTTT. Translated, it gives CAISWRTDTQYF.

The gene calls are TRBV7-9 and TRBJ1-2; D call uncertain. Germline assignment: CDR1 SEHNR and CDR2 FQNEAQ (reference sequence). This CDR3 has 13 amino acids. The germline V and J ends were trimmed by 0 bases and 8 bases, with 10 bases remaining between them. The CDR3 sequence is CASSLAGFRGYTF. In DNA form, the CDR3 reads TGTGCCAGCAGCTTAGCGGGGTTTCGAGGCTACACCTTC.

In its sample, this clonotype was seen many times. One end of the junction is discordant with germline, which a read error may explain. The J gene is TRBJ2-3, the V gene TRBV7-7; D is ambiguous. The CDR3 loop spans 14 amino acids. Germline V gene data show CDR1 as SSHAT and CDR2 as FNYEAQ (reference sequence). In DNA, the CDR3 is TGTGCTAGCAGCTTGGACGGGCTGATGAATACGCAGTATTTT. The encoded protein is CASSLDGLMNTQYF.

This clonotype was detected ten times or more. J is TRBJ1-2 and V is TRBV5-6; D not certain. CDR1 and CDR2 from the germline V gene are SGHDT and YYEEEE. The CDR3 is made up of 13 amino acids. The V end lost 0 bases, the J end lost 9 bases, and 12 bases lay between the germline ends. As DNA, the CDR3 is TGTGCCAGCAGCTTGGCCCAAAGGGAGAGCTACACCTTC. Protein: CASSLAQRESYTF.

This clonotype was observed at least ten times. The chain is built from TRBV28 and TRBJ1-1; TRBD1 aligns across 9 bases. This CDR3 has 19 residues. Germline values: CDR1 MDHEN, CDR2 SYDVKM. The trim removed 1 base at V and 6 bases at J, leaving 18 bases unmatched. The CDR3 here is CASSLFISGSGQGRPEAFF. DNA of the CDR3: TGTGCCAGCAGTTTATTTATTTCGGGTTCGGGACAGGGTCGGCCTGAAGCTTTCTTT. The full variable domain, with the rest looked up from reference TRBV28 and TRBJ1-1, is DVKVTQSSRYLVKRTGEKVFLECVQDMDHENMFWYRQDPGLGLRLIYFSYDVKMKEKGDIPEGYSVSREKKERFSLILESASTNQTSMYLCASSLFISGSGQGRPEAFFGQGTRLTVV.

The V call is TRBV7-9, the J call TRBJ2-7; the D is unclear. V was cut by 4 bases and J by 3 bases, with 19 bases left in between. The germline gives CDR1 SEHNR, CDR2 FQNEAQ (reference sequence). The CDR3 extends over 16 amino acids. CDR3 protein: CASSSPTDRIFYEQYF. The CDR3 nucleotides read TGTGCCAGCAGCTCCCCGACGGACCGCATTTTCTACGAGCAGTACTTC.

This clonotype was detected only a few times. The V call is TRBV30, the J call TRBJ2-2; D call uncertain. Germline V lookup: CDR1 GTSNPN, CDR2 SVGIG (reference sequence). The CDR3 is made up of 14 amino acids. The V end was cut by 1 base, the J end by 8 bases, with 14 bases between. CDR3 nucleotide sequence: TGTGCCTGGAGTGGTACGAAGGTGGGGGGGGAGCTGTTTTTT. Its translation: CAWSGTKVGGELFF. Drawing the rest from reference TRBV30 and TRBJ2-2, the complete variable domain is SQTIHQWPATLVQPVGSPLSLECTVEGTSNPNLYWYRQAAGRGLQLLFYSVGIGQISSEVPQNLSASRPQDRQFILSSKKLLLSDSGFYLCAWSGTKVGGELFFGEGSRLTVL.

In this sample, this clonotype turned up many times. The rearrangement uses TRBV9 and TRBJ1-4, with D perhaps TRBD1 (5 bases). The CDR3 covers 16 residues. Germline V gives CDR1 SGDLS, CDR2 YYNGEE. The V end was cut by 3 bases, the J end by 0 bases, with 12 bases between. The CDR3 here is CASSDDSGATNEKLFF. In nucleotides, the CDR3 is TGTGCCAGCAGCGACGACAGCGGAGCAACTAATGAAAAACTGTTTTTT.

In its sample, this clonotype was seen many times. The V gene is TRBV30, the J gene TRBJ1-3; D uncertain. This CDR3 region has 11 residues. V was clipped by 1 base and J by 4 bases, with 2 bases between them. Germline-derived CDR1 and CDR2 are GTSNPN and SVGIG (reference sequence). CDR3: CAWSGGNTIYF. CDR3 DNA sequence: TGTGCCTGGAGTGGGGGAAACACCATATATTTT.

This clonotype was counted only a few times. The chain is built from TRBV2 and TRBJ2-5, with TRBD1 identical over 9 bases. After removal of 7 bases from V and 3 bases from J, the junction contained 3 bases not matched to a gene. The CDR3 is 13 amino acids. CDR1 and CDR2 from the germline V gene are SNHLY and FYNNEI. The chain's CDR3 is CASMGTGKETQYF. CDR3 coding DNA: TGTGCCAGCATGGGGACAGGGAAAGAGACCCAGTACTTC.

This CDR3 is CASSQDQRGTDTQYF. For the CDR3, the DNA is TGCGCCAGCAGCCAAGATCAGCGGGGAACAGATACGCAGTATTTT. This chain links TRBV4-3 with TRBJ2-3; 7 positions match TRBD2. This CDR3 contains 15 residues. Per germline, CDR1 LGHNA and CDR2 YSLEER. J was trimmed by 3 bases and V by 0 bases; bases with no gene match: 3.

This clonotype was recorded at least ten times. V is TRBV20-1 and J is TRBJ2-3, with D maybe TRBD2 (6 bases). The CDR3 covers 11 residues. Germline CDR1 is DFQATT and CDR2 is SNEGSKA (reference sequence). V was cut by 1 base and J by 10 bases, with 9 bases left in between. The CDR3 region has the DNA TGCAGTGCTAGAGGGGACTCGGCGCAGTATTTT. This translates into CSARGDSAQYF.

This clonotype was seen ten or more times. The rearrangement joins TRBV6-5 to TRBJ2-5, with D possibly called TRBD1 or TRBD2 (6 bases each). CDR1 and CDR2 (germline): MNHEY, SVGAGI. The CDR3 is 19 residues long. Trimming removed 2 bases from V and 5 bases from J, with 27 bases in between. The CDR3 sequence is CASSYPRTGARGSGETQYF. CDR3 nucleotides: TGTGCCAGCAGTTACCCGAGAACGGGGGCGAGGGGTTCAGGGGAGACCCAGTACTTC.

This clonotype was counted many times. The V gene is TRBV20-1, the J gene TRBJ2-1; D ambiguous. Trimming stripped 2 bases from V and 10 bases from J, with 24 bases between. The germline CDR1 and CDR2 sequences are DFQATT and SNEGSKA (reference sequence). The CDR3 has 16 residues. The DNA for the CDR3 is TGCAGTGCTAGATCTTCCCGTAGGGCAGACCTCTCCGAGCAGTTCTTC. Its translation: CSARSSRRADLSEQFF.

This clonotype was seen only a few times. CDR3: CASSYSSHLTFYEQYF. The CDR3 nucleotides read TGTGCCAGCAGTTACTCTTCTCATTTAACTTTTTACGAGCAGTACTTC. V and J are TRBV6-5 and TRBJ2-7; D not resolved. CDR3 length: 16 amino acids. CDR1 and CDR2 (germline): MNHEY, SVGAGI. Deletions cut 0 bases from V and 4 bases from J, with 16 bases between.